The 28 T cell receptor beta chains reported below all come from one sample, sequenced in a study of radiation and T cells in renal cell carcinoma. Time point here: blood 4 weeks post-SBRT, at nephrectomy. The treatment was: 15 Gy SBRT to primary tumor, nephrectomy 4 weeks later. The repertoire was sequenced with immunoSEQ multiplex PCR; TCRdb's copy has only in-frame clones and lacks some. The repertoire holds fewer than 80,000 clones, with approximately 87% as singletons. Specimen: blood, collected from a patient whose treatment included radiotherapy and nephrectomy. The receptors were gathered from a woman in her fifties or sixties with renal cell carcinoma.

The chain has TRBV28 and TRBJ2-1; D is perhaps TRBD1 or TRBD2 (5 bases each). The CDR3 is 13 amino acids. The germline gives CDR1 MDHEN, CDR2 SYDVKM. The V gene lost 1 base and the J gene lost 5 bases, with 6 bases spanning the gap. DNA of the CDR3: TGTGCCAGCAGTTTATTGGGGGACAATGAGCAGTTCTTC. Its protein is CASSLLGDNEQFF.

The rearrangement uses TRBV2 and TRBJ1-4, with 7 bases that match TRBD1. The CDR3 loop spans 13 amino acids. From germline, CDR1 is SNHLY and CDR2 FYNNEI. Losses at the gene ends were 8 bases for V and 8 bases for J; bases not matched to a gene: 8. This chain's CDR3 is CASYRGRREKLFF. The CDR3 DNA sequence: TGTGCCAGCTATAGGGGGCGTCGGGAAAAACTGTTTTTT.

This sequence joins TRBV4-2 and TRBJ2-5, with 14 bases lining up with TRBD2. There are 17 residues in the CDR3. CDR1 LGHNA and CDR2 YNFKEQ come from the germline V gene. Trimming removed 4 bases from V and 3 bases from J; junction bases left unmatched: 7. The CDR3 loop is CASSREQGLAGEETQYF. The CDR3 coding sequence is TGTGCCAGCAGCCGCGAACAGGGACTAGCGGGGGAAGAGACCCAGTACTTC.

This chain links TRBV9 with TRBJ2-2, with 8 bases aligning to TRBD1. The CDR3 length is 17 residues. From germline, CDR1 is SGDLS and CDR2 YYNGEE. Losses at the gene ends were 0 bases for V and 6 bases for J; bases not matched to a gene: 10. The CDR3 sequence: CASSVVTGGNSPGELFF. The CDR3 nucleotides are TGTGCCAGCAGCGTAGTTACAGGGGGAAACTCTCCCGGGGAGCTGTTTTTT.

For the CDR3, the DNA is TGTGCCAGCAGTTCGGCAGGGCACTATGGCTACACCTTC. It translates to CASSSAGHYGYTF. The chain joins TRBV6-5 to TRBJ1-2, with D possibly being TRBD1 (5 bases). The CDR3 is 13 amino acids. CDR1 is MNHEY and CDR2 is SVGAGI in the germline V gene. Between the trimmed V and J ends, which lost 4 bases and 3 bases, there was a span of 9 bases.

This chain uses TRBV2 with TRBJ1-2; a possible D gene is TRBD1 (5 bases). Germline loops: CDR1 SNHLY, CDR2 FYNNEI. This CDR3 contains 16 residues. V was shortened by 7 bases and J by 3 bases, with 21 bases between the two germline ends. This CDR3 is CASMNGGVAYDYGYTF. In nucleotides, the CDR3 is TGTGCCAGCATGAATGGGGGAGTGGCATATGACTATGGCTACACCTTC.

V and J are TRBV5-3 and TRBJ2-2; TRBD1 might be the D (6 bases). TRBV5-3 is placed among ORFs of uncertain function. The V end lost 4 bases, the J end lost 0 bases, and 19 bases lay between the germline ends. The CDR3 loop spans 18 amino acids. CDR3: CARSQRDNELPNTGELFF. CDR3 in DNA: TGTGCCAGAAGCCAACGGGACAATGAATTGCCGAACACCGGGGAGCTGTTTTTT.

This clone was seen a few times. The V and J genes are TRBV4-1 and TRBJ2-1, with TRBD1 matching 8 bases. The CDR3 runs 18 residues. Germline V gives CDR1 MGHRA, CDR2 YSYEKL. The junction had 10 bases not matched to a gene; V was cut back by 2 bases and J by 1 base. In DNA form, the CDR3 reads TGCGCCAGCAGCCAAAGGACAGGGATGACTTCGTCCTACAATGAGCAGTTCTTC. This sequence encodes CASSQRTGMTSSYNEQFF.

This sequence joins TRBV19 and TRBJ2-1; D tentatively fits TRBD1 or TRBD2 (5 bases each). Germline CDR1 is LNHDA and CDR2 is SQIVND (reference sequence). V lost 6 bases and J 5 bases, leaving 14 bases between the germline ends. The CDR3 is 14 amino acids. The CDR3 DNA reads as TGTGCCAGTAGCTACACCCGGGGCCACAATGAGCAGTTCTTC. Protein product: CASSYTRGHNEQFF.

The chain is built from TRBV5-8 and TRBJ1-4, with 10 bases that match TRBD1. The CDR3 is 15 residues long. CDR1 SGHTS and CDR2 YDEGEE come from the germline V gene. V lost 4 bases, J lost 7 bases, and 7 bases stayed unmatched. CDR3 bases: TGTGCCAGCAGCCCGACCGGGACAGGGGTTGAAAAACTGTTTTTT. Translating it yields CASSPTGTGVEKLFF.

The rearrangement uses TRBV6-5 and TRBJ2-6; D might be TRBD1 (6 bases). CDR1 is MNHEY and CDR2 is SVGAGI in the germline V gene. V was clipped by 7 bases and J by 0 bases, with 10 bases between them. The CDR3 consists of 15 residues. The CDR3 DNA is TGTGCCAGCAACGACAGGTTCTCTGGGGCCAACGTCCTGACTTTC. The encoded protein is CASNDRFSGANVLTF.

This rearrangement joins TRBV6-5 to TRBJ2-2; a weak D match, TRBD1 (5 bases). CDR3 length: 14 amino acids. Germline-derived CDR1 and CDR2 are MNHEY and SVGAGI. V lost 6 bases and J lost 5, with 13 bases in between. The CDR3 spells CASSLGHLTGELFF. DNA of the CDR3: TGTGCCAGCAGCTTAGGACATTTAACCGGGGAGCTGTTTTTT.

The chain combines TRBV19 with TRBJ2-7; D is undetermined. Germline lookup yields CDR1 LNHDA and CDR2 SQIVND (reference sequence). This CDR3 region has 12 residues. The ends were cut back, 4 bases at V and 5 bases at J, with 9 bases in the middle. The CDR3 protein is CASSTRPHEQYF. CDR3 in DNA: TGTGCCAGTAGTACCAGACCCCACGAGCAGTACTTC.

The chain recombines TRBV7-2 with TRBJ2-7; no definite D call. Deletions cut 1 base from V and 0 bases from J, with 7 bases between. This CDR3 region has 14 residues. In germline, CDR1 is SGHTA, CDR2 FQGNSA. The CDR3, as DNA: TGTGCCAGCAGCTTAGGGCACAGCTCCTACGAGCAGTACTTC. This encodes CASSLGHSSYEQYF.

The CDR3 DNA sequence: TGTGCCATCAGTGGGGACAGGGGTAATGAAAAACTGTTTTTT. It codes for CAISGDRGNEKLFF. The V and J genes are TRBV10-3 and TRBJ1-4; 10 bases are shared with TRBD1. Looked up from germline, CDR1 is ENHRY and CDR2 is SYGVKD. After removal of 4 bases from V and 4 bases from J, the junction contained 0 bases not matched to a gene. CDR3 length: 14 amino acids.

The rearrangement links TRBV7-2 to TRBJ2-5; D gene ambiguous. The CDR3 length is 13 residues. With 2 bases removed from V and 5 bases from J, the gap between germline ends came to 9 bases. In germline, CDR1 is SGHTA, CDR2 FQGNSA. The CDR3 region is CASSLQYSETQYF. The CDR3 nucleotides read TGTGCCAGCAGCTTACAGTATTCTGAGACCCAGTACTTC.

About this clone: At the DNA level, this CDR3 is encoded by other sequences in the same sample as well. The V call is TRBV19, the J call TRBJ1-1; no firm D call. The ends were cut back, 2 bases at V and 5 bases at J, with 9 bases in the middle. CDR1 LNHDA and CDR2 SQIVND come from the germline V gene (reference sequence). This CDR3 region has 13 residues. CDR3 loop: CASSIRAGTEAFF. The CDR3 DNA sequence: TGTGCCAGTAGTATACGGGCCGGGACTGAAGCTTTCTTT. The full variable domain, completed using reference TRBV19 and TRBJ1-1, is DGGITQSPKYLFRKEGQNVTLSCEQNLNHDAMYWYRQDPGQGLRLIYYSQIVNDFQKGDIAEGYSVSREKKESFPLTVTSAQKNPTAFYLCASSIRAGTEAFFGQGTRLTVV.

The genes are TRBV5-1 and TRBJ1-2, with D perhaps matching TRBD1 (6 bases). V lost 3 bases to trimming and J lost 2 bases, with 17 bases between them. This CDR3 has 16 residues. Germline V gene data show CDR1 as SGHRS and CDR2 as YFSETQ. The CDR3 coding sequence is TGCGCCAGCAGCTCAAGTTCGACAGGAGCGAACTATGGCTACACCTTC. This codes for CASSSSSTGANYGYTF.

The chain joins TRBV19 to TRBJ2-1, with TRBD1 as a possible D gene (5 bases). Per the germline V gene, CDR1 is LNHDA and CDR2 is SQIVND (reference sequence). This CDR3 comprises 14 residues. Between the trimmed V and J ends, which lost 0 bases and 6 bases, there was a span of 9 bases. CDR3 DNA sequence: TGTGCCAGTAGTATAGAAGGGGCACCCAATGAGCAGTTCTTC. It specifies CASSIEGAPNEQFF.

The rearrangement joins TRBV5-1 to TRBJ1-5; TRBD1 matches at 10 bases. Germline-derived CDR1 and CDR2 are SGHRS and YFSETQ. The CDR3 loop spans 16 amino acids. V lost 5 bases to trimming and J lost 3 bases; unmatched junction nucleotides: 8. Here the CDR3 reads CASRAGTGEVNQPQHF. CDR3 nucleotides: TGCGCCAGCAGGGCCGGGACAGGGGAAGTCAATCAGCCCCAGCATTTT.

This clone has a handful of counts. The rearrangement links TRBV5-4 to TRBJ2-7; no reliable D call. From germline, CDR1 is SGHNT and CDR2 YYREEE (reference sequence). The CDR3 has 14 residues. V lost 2 bases and J 0 bases, leaving 9 bases between the germline ends. The CDR3 bases are TGTGCCAGCAGCTTTTCCGGTTCCTCCTACGAGCAGTACTTC. Translating gives CASSFSGSSYEQYF.

The V call is TRBV27, the J call TRBJ2-3; 9 bases are shared with TRBD1. The CDR3 runs to 15 residues. The J segment lost 2 bases and the V segment lost 6 bases, leaving 6 bases of the junction unmatched. In germline, CDR1 is MNHEY, CDR2 SMNVEV (reference sequence). The CDR3 reads CASSRTGENTDTQYF. CDR3 nucleotides: TGTGCCAGCAGCCGGACAGGGGAAAACACAGATACGCAGTATTTT.

J is TRBJ1-2 and V is TRBV19; 8 bases are shared with TRBD1. The V segment lost 11 bases and the J segment 2 bases; nucleotides outside the gene matches: 4. CDR3 length equals 12 residues. Germline assignment: CDR1 LNHDA and CDR2 SQIVND (reference sequence). The CDR3: CAVRGRNYGYTF. CDR3 DNA sequence: TGTGCCGTCAGGGGGCGAAACTATGGCTACACCTTC. The full variable domain, its missing parts supplied by reference TRBV19 and TRBJ1-2, is DGGITQSPKYLFRKEGQNVTLSCEQNLNHDAMYWYRQDPGQGLRLIYYSQIVNDFQKGDIAEGYSVSREKKESFPLTVTSAQKNPTAFYLCAVRGRNYGYTFGSGTRLTVV.

The genes are TRBV7-2 and TRBJ1-4; 9 nucleotides match TRBD1. CDR1 and CDR2 (germline): SGHTA, FQGNSA. CDR3 length: 14 residues. Germline trimming cut 4 bases from V and 8 bases from J; bases unmatched to any gene: 5. The DNA for the CDR3 is TGTGCCAGCAGCTCGGACAGGGGAAGGGAAAAACTGTTTTTT. Encoded protein: CASSSDRGREKLFF.

The chain employs TRBV7-9 and TRBJ2-5; D possibly corresponds to TRBD2 (6 bases). TRBJ2-7 explains the end of the DNA better; the J call may be wrong. The CDR3 has 17 residues. Germline-derived CDR1 and CDR2 are SEHNR and FQNEAQ (reference sequence). CDR3 region: CASSLGEAVESSYEQYF. DNA for the CDR3: TGTGCCAGCAGCTTAGGGGAGGCAGTTGAAAGCTCCTACGAGCAGTACTTC.

V and J are TRBV19 and TRBJ1-3; perhaps TRBD1 as D (6 bases). Germline values: CDR1 LNHDA, CDR2 SQIVND (reference sequence). The CDR3 sequence is 15 residues long. V shed 5 bases and J shed 6 bases, with 17 bases lying between them. As DNA, the CDR3 is TGTGCCAGTAGTCCGGAGGGGACAAAGGAAAACACCATATATTTT. It specifies CASSPEGTKENTIYF.

This sequence joins TRBV27 and TRBJ1-1; D is unclear. This CDR3 region has 12 residues. Germline loops: CDR1 MNHEY, CDR2 SMNVEV (reference sequence). Deletions cut 4 bases from V and 5 bases from J, with 8 bases between. The CDR3 protein is CASSSVETEAFF. In DNA, the CDR3 is TGTGCCAGCAGTTCAGTAGAGACTGAAGCTTTCTTT.

This clone was counted only a few times. CDR3 in amino acids: CASIDGRYEQYF. CDR3 in DNA: TGTGCCAGCATTGACGGGCGCTACGAGCAGTACTTC. V gene TRBV2 combines with J gene TRBJ2-7, with D hard to call. Germline assignment: CDR1 SNHLY and CDR2 FYNNEI. Trimming removed 7 bases from V and 3 bases from J, with 10 bases in between. This CDR3 spans 12 amino acids.